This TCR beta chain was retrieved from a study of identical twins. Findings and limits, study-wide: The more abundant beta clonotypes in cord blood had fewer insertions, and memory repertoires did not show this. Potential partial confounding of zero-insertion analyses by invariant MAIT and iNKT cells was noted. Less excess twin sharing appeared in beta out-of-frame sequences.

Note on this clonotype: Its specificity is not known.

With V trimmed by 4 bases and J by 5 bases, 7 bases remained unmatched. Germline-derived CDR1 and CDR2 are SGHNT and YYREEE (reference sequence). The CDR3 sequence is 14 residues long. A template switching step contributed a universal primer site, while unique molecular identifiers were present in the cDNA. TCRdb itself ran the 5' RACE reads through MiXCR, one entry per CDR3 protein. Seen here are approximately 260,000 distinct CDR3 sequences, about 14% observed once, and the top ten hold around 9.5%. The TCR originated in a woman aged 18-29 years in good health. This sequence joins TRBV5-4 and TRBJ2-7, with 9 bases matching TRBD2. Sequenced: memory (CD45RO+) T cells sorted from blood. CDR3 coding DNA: TGTGCCAGCAGCCCGGTGGCGGGAGGGCACGAGCAGTACTTC. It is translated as CASSPVAGGHEQYF.